The clone carrying this TCR beta chain was observed many times. The sample originates from a study of T cells in localized non-small cell lung cancer. From germline, CDR1 is MNHEY and CDR2 SMNVEV (reference sequence). The CDR3 contains 15 residues. Trimming cost V 2 bases and J 0 bases; bases outside gene matches: 3. TCRdb's table, derived via immunoSEQ multiplex PCR, lists solely in-frame clones and lacks some. The sample carries about 64,000 clones, around 81% recorded once. Sequenced here: PBMCs, sampled before any cancer treatment. The rearrangement joins TRBV27 to TRBJ1-2; 7 bases map to TRBD1. The receptor comes from a man between 35 and 75 years old with stage II lung adenocarcinoma. The CDR3 region has the DNA TGTGCCAGCAGTTTACGGACAGGCGCTAACTATGGCTACACCTTC. Translated: CASSLRTGANYGYTF.